This TCR beta chain emerged from a study of T cell changes during pregnancy in multiple sclerosis. Clones were read by immunoSEQ multiplex PCR, and TCRdb kept only the in-frame ones, dropping some. The sample yields tens of thousands of clones, 90% seen once. Trimming pared 0 bases from V and 0 bases from J, leaving 16 bases between. CDR3 size: 19 residues. Germline V gene data show CDR1 as SGDLS and CDR2 as YYNGEE. This rearrangement joins TRBV9 to TRBJ1-6, with D uncertain. Sample: CD4+ T cells from peripheral blood mononuclear cells, taken in the first trimester of pregnancy. The clonotype comes from a female donor with multiple sclerosis, enrolled in a pregnancy study. CDR3 amino acids: CASSVEGQPGSSYNSPLHF. In DNA, the CDR3 is TGTGCCAGCAGCGTAGAAGGGCAGCCCGGGAGCTCCTATAATTCACCCCTCCACTTT.